This T cell receptor (beta chain) was observed in a study of cytotoxic CD8 clonotypes in ibrutinib-treated CLL. Looking at the study overall: A median roughly twelve months of treatment, range 6 to 36, preceded the collection of response samples.

The V end lost 4 bases, the J end lost 3 bases, and 14 bases lay between the germline ends. CDR3 length: 14 residues. Per the germline V gene, CDR1 is SGHRS and CDR2 is YFSETQ. In the case of this clone: Antigen specificity is unknown.

Depth targeted 1 in 200,000 to 1 in 1 million T cells, averaging 10x coverage per clonotype. Sequencing was performed with immunoSEQ multiplex PCR; in TCRdb, only in-frame clones are kept and a portion is missing. Among tens of thousands of clones listed, 90% were seen once. Points from the study as a whole: Samples were collected at differing times from sustained-remission and progressing patients.

The source is a human donor with chronic lymphocytic leukemia. This sequence joins TRBV5-1 and TRBJ2-7; either TRBD1 or TRBD2 may supply D (5 bases each). This sample comprised PBMCs, obtained after 12 months of ibrutinib treatment. CDR3 sequence: CASSRTGRNYEQYF. The CDR3 DNA sequence: TGCGCCAGCAGCCGAACGGGACGGAACTACGAGCAGTACTTC.